This T cell receptor beta chain was sequenced during a study of T cell repertoires in cytomegalovirus infection. Turning to the study itself: Indicated by public TCR beta signatures were CMV infection and matching HLA type. Study-level results: Dominating the ex vivo response were TCR beta clonotypes that were CMV-specific and HLA-C-restricted.

With 3 bases clipped from V and 3 bases from J, the junction kept 0 bases outside the gene matches. The CDR3 loop spans 14 amino acids. Germline V CDR1 and CDR2: MDHEN, SYDVKM. TCRdb processed the reads anew with MiXCR; each CDR3 protein has one entry. The data show more than 85,000 distinct CDR3 sequences, with 20% to 30% seen just once and around 42% held by the top ten. Regarding this clonotype: What it binds is unknown.

This TCR came from a human donor in good health (CMV status not recorded). Some clones in this sample may be carry-over from other donors' samples. The chain joins TRBV28 to TRBJ2-5; 11 bases are shared with TRBD1. The sequencing sample was made of CD8+ T cells from PBMCs. This CDR3 is CASSLGQGEETQYF. For the CDR3, the DNA is TGTGCCAGCAGTTTGGGACAGGGGGAAGAGACCCAGTACTTC.